This T cell receptor (beta chain) was sequenced during a study of shared clonotypes between healthy human individuals. Splitting of each subset's genomic DNA was done evenly across several immunoSEQ plates. TCRdb's table, derived via immunoSEQ multiplex PCR, lists solely in-frame clones and lacks some. The sample has roughly 2.5 million clones; just over 90% are singletons. This clone appeared once. The antigen remains unidentified. Other nucleotide sequences from this sample produce the same CDR3. The CDR3 extends over 13 amino acids. V dropped 3 bases and J dropped 5; count of bases not matched to a gene: 3. Germline-derived CDR1 and CDR2 are KGHSH and LQKENI. Study-level results: Richness estimates generally favored naive over memory subsets.

Sequencing used naive CD4+ T cells sorted from blood. Indicated subset: CD45RA+ positively selected. The clonotype comes from a man aged 18-30 years in good health. The genes are TRBV18 and TRBJ1-2; 7 nucleotides align to TRBD1. CDR3 loop: CASSPGTEYGYTF. CDR3 coding DNA: TGTGCCAGCTCACCGGGGACAGAGTATGGCTACACCTTC. The variable domain in full, completed from reference TRBV18 and TRBJ1-2, reads NAGVMQNPRHLVRRRGQEARLRCSPMKGHSHVYWYRQLPEEGLKFMVYLQKENIIDESGMPKERFSAEFPKEGPSILRIQQVVRGDSAAYFCASSPGTEYGYTFGSGTRLTVV.